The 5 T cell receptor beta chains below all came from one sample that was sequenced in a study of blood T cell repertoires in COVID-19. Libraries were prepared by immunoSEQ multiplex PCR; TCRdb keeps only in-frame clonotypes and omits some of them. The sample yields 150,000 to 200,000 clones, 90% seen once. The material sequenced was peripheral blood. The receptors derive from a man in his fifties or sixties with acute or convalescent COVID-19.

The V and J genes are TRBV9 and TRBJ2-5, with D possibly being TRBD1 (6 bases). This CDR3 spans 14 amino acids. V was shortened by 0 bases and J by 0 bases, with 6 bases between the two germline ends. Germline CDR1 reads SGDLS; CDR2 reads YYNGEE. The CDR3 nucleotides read TGTGCCAGCAGCGTAGCAGGGGACCAAGAGACCCAGTACTTC. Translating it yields CASSVAGDQETQYF.

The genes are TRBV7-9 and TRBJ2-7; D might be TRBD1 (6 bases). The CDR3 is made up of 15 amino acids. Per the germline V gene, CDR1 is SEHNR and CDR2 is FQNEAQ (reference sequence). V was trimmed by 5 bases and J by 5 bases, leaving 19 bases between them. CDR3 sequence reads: CASSRDMAGDNEQYV. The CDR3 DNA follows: TGTGCCAGCAGCCGAGACATGGCAGGGGATAACGAGCAGTACGTC.

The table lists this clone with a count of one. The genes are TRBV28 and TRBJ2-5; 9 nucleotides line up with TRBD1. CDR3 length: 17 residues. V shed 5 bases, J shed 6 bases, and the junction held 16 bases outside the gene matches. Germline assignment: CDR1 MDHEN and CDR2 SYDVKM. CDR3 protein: CASSPRGYRGRVKTQYF. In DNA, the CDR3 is TGTGCCAGCAGTCCCAGGGGCTACAGGGGGCGTGTAAAGACCCAGTACTTC.

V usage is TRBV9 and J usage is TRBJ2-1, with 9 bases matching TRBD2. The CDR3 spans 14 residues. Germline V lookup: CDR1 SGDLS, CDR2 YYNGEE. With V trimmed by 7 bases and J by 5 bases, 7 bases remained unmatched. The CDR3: CASAGREGHNEQFF. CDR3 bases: TGTGCCAGCGCGGGGCGGGAGGGCCACAATGAGCAGTTCTTC.

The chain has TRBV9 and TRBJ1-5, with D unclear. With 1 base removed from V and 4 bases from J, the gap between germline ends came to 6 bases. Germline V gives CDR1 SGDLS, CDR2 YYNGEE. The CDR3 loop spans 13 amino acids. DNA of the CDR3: TGTGCCAGCAGCGTAAACGGGAATCAGCCCCAGCATTTT. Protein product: CASSVNGNQPQHF.